The 30 T cell receptor beta chains below all came from one sample that was sequenced in a study of T cells in women clearing cervical HPV infection. Sequencing was performed with immunoSEQ multiplex PCR; in TCRdb, only in-frame clones are kept and a portion is missing. Here the sample table reports roughly 40,000 clones. Sequenced sample: blood buffy coat. Receptor source: a woman aged 18 to 75 with a cervical HPV16 infection that either progressed to CIN3+ or cleared (not recorded which).

Worth noting for this clone: The CDR3 end falls 3 residues outside the read, so it is completed with the germline J gene. The chain carries TRBV7-2 and TRBJ2-5; the match to TRBD2 covers 7 bases. The CDR3 spans 14 residues. V trimming: 3 bases; J trimming: 5 bases; junction bases outside the gene matches: 6. Germline V gene sequence: CDR1 SGHTA, CDR2 FQGNSA. CDR3 DNA (partial): TGTGCCAGCAGCTTTGGCGGGAGTTCGGAGACC. It specifies CASSFGGSSET. From start to end, the CDR3 is CASSFGGSSETQYF. Full variable domain (remainder filled in from reference TRBV7-2 and TRBJ2-5): GAGVSQSPSNKVTEKGKDVELRCDPISGHTALYWYRQSLGQGLEFLIYFQGNSAPDKSGLPSDRFSAERTGGSVSTLTIQRTQQEDSAVYLCASSFGGSSETQYFGPGTRLLVL.

Incomplete CDR3 DNA: TGTGCCAGCAGTGGGGACAGTCGGAATGAAAAA. Encoded protein: CASSGDSRNEK. The whole CDR3 protein is CASSGDSRNEKLFF. V usage is TRBV2 and J usage is TRBJ1-4; TRBD1 aligns across 7 bases. The CDR3 extends 3 residues past the end of the read, so its final part is completed from the germline J gene. This CDR3 region has 14 residues. Germline trimming cut 4 bases from V and 5 bases from J; bases unmatched to any gene: 4. CDR1 is SNHLY, CDR2 FYNNEI, per germline.

About this clone: With the read ending 3 residues before the CDR3 end, the germline J gene is used to fill in that end. V gene TRBV11-2 combines with J gene TRBJ1-1, with D maybe TRBD1 (6 bases). CDR1 and CDR2 from the germline V gene are SGHAT and FQNNGV. The germline V and J ends were trimmed by 0 bases and 6 bases, with 14 bases remaining between them. The CDR3 is 15 amino acids. CDR3 bases read: TGTGCCAGCAGCTTAGATCCAGGGGCCTATTCTGAA. Translation gives CASSLDPGAYSE. The full CDR3 protein reads CASSLDPGAYSEAFF.

As regards this clone: The CDR3 extends 3 residues past the end of the read, so its final part is completed from the germline J gene. The chain uses TRBV7-6 and TRBJ2-3; TRBD1 matches 9 bases. Germline values: CDR1 SGHVS, CDR2 FNYEAQ. After removal of 1 base from V and 2 bases from J, the junction contained 10 bases not matched to a gene. The CDR3 contains 18 residues. Incomplete CDR3 DNA: TGTGCCAGCAGCTTAGGCCCGTCCGGGACAGGGACCACAGATACG. It specifies CASSLGPSGTGTTDT. The entire CDR3 protein reads CASSLGPSGTGTTDTQYF.

About this clone: The missing CDR3 end, 3 residues past where the read stops, is filled in from the germline J gene. This chain connects TRBV20-1 to TRBJ2-3; 7 bases are a match to TRBD1. Germline trimming cut 6 bases from V and 4 bases from J; bases unmatched to any gene: 10. CDR1 and CDR2 from the germline V gene are DFQATT and SNEGSKA (reference sequence). The CDR3 spans 14 residues. Incomplete CDR3 DNA: TGCAGTGCCGATTCGACAGGGCGGTCAGATACG. It is translated as CSADSTGRSDT. Given in full, the CDR3 is CSADSTGRSDTQYF.

A note on this clone: Coverage ceases 3 residues before the CDR3 finishes, and the germline J gene fills in the end. This rearrangement joins TRBV20-1 to TRBJ2-1, with unresolved D. V was trimmed by 4 bases and J by 4 bases, leaving 8 bases between them. Per the germline V gene, CDR1 is DFQATT and CDR2 is SNEGSKA (reference sequence). The CDR3 runs 12 residues. The CDR3 loop reads CSATAAYNEQFF. CDR3 DNA (partial): TGCAGTGCTACGGCGGCTTACAATGAG.

The CDR3 DNA, read in part, is TGTGCCAGCAGCTTGGACAGGGGCACTGAA. The encoded protein is CASSLDRGTE. In full, the CDR3 reads CASSLDRGTEAFF. The J gene is TRBJ1-1, the V gene TRBV7-9; TRBD1 matches at 9 bases. The CDR3 extends 3 residues past the end of the read, so its final part is completed from the germline J gene. The CDR3 spans 13 residues. The germline CDR1 and CDR2 sequences are SEHNR and FQNEAQ (reference sequence). The V and J ends lost 3 bases and 4 bases, in that order; junction bases with no gene match: 0.

Details on this clone: Read sequence stops 3 residues before the CDR3 end, and the germline J gene provides the missing end. The chain combines TRBV7-2 with TRBJ1-2; no reliable D call. Germline V gene lookup returns CDR1 SGHTA and CDR2 FQGNSA. Trimming pared 1 base from V and 5 bases from J, leaving 8 bases between. The CDR3 has 13 residues. The DNA read from the CDR3 is TGTGCCAGCAGCTTAGATAGGGTATATGGC. Amino acid sequence: CASSLDRVYG. The entire CDR3 is CASSLDRVYGYTF.

A note on this clone: Read sequence stops 3 residues before the CDR3 end, and the germline J gene provides the missing end. The chain recombines TRBV7-2 with TRBJ1-6, with 7 bases lining up with TRBD1. Germline CDR1 is SGHTA and CDR2 is FQGNSA. V gave up 5 bases and J gave up 3 bases; unmatched junction bases: 4. The CDR3 extends over 15 amino acids. This CDR3 is CASSTGTVYNSPLHF. The DNA read from the CDR3 is TGTGCCAGCAGCACGGGGACAGTCTATAATTCACCC.

To note about this clone: The read is 3 residues too short to cover the CDR3 end, so that end is filled in from the germline J gene. The chain joins TRBV7-6 to TRBJ1-2; TRBD1 is a possible D gene (5 bases). The germline CDR1 and CDR2 sequences are SGHVS and FNYEAQ. The CDR3 totals 14 residues. The DNA read from the CDR3 is TGTGCCAGCAGCTTAGGAGGGGAAGAGAACGAC. This gives the protein CASSLGGEEND. The entire CDR3 protein is CASSLGGEENDYTF.

As for this clone: The sequenced fragment ends 3 residues before the CDR3 boundary, so the rest is inferred from the germline J gene. The chain joins TRBV12-5 to TRBJ2-3; 10 bases align to TRBD2. The CDR3 spans 16 residues. Trimming removed 5 bases from V and 3 bases from J; junction bases left unmatched: 8. CDR1 is LGHNT, CDR2 FRNRAP, per germline. The sequenced part of the CDR3 DNA is TGTGCTAGTGGTCCCCGACTACTAGCGGGGACAGATACG. It is translated as CASGPRLLAGTDT. The full CDR3 sequence reads CASGPRLLAGTDTQYF.

Worth noting for this clone: The read terminates 3 residues ahead of where the CDR3 ends, so the germline J gene completes it. The chain uses TRBV30 and TRBJ1-6; perhaps TRBD1 as D (6 bases). Germline CDR1 reads GTSNPN; CDR2 reads SVGIG (reference sequence). V shed 2 bases and J shed 7 bases, with 18 bases lying between them. CDR3 size: 16 residues. The CDR3 bases that were read are TGTGCCTGGAGTAAAGGGGGTAGTTACTTAAATTCACCC. It translates to CAWSKGGSYLNSP. The whole CDR3 region reads CAWSKGGSYLNSPLHF.

As to this clone: The CDR3 end is not reached by the read, which stops 3 residues before it; the germline J gene fills it in. This sequence joins TRBV19 and TRBJ2-3; TRBD1 matches 8 bases. V shed 10 bases and J 0 bases; nucleotides not matched to a gene: 9. The CDR3 has 15 amino acids. From germline, CDR1 is LNHDA and CDR2 SQIVND (reference sequence). CDR3 DNA, as far as it was read: TGTGCCATCTCGATTGGACAGGGAAGCACAGATACG. Translating it yields CAISIGQGSTDT. The full CDR3 protein reads CAISIGQGSTDTQYF.

With respect to this clone: Read data end 3 residues before the CDR3 end; the end is taken from the germline J gene. The V and J genes are TRBV18 and TRBJ2-1; TRBD2 matches 8 bases. V shed 3 bases and J 1 base; nucleotides not matched to a gene: 5. The CDR3 has 16 amino acids. CDR1 is KGHSH, CDR2 LQKENI, per germline. CDR3 DNA (partial): TGTGCCAGCTCACCCGGGCTAGCGGGTTCCTACAATGAG. Its protein is CASSPGLAGSYNE. The full CDR3 is CASSPGLAGSYNEQFF.

To note about this clone: The read ends 3 residues early relative to the CDR3; the germline J gene fills the gap. The V gene is TRBV19, the J gene TRBJ2-3; 12 bases line up with TRBD1. The CDR3 is 16 amino acids. V lost 11 bases to trimming and J lost 0 bases; unmatched junction nucleotides: 9. The germline CDR1 and CDR2 sequences are LNHDA and SQIVND (reference sequence). Here the CDR3 reads CASIKGTGGSTDTQYF. Partial CDR3 DNA: TGTGCCTCTATAAAAGGGACAGGGGGCAGCACAGATACG.

Turning to this clone: The CDR3 goes on 3 residues after the read ends, and that part is filled in from the germline J gene. The chain joins TRBV5-6 to TRBJ2-2; 10 bases are a match to TRBD2. There are 14 residues in the CDR3. Germline trimming cut 5 bases from V and 8 bases from J; bases unmatched to any gene: 6. CDR1 and CDR2 from the germline V gene are SGHDT and YYEEEE. The sequenced part of the CDR3 DNA is TGTGCCAGCAGTAGGACTAGCGGCGGTGGGGAG. Its protein product is CASSRTSGGGE. The whole CDR3 reads CASSRTSGGGELFF.

As to this clone: The read falls 3 residues short of the CDR3 end, and the missing part is taken from the germline J gene. V gene TRBV6-1 combines with J gene TRBJ2-1; 7 nucleotides agree with TRBD1. In germline, CDR1 is MNHNS, CDR2 SASEGT. The V segment lost 1 base and the J segment 4 bases; nucleotides outside the gene matches: 4. The CDR3 is 15 residues long. The CDR3 DNA, read in part, is TGTGCCAGCAGTGAAGGCAGGGGGTTTTACAATGAG. This sequence encodes CASSEGRGFYNE. The entire CDR3 protein reads CASSEGRGFYNEQFF.

About this clone itself: The DNA ends 3 residues before the CDR3 does, and the rest of the CDR3 is filled in from the germline J gene. This sequence joins TRBV2 and TRBJ2-7; D may be TRBD1 (6 bases). The CDR3 runs to 15 residues. With 3 bases removed from V and 1 base from J, the gap between germline ends came to 13 bases. Germline-derived CDR1 and CDR2 are SNHLY and FYNNEI. The sequenced part of the CDR3 DNA is TGTGCCAGCAGTGACAGGGGACCGCCTTCCTACGAG. The encoded protein is CASSDRGPPSYE. The complete CDR3 sequence is CASSDRGPPSYEQYF.

CDR3 DNA, as far as it was read: TGTGCCAGCAGCTTCAACAGGGGTTACGAG. Its protein product is CASSFNRGYE. The whole CDR3 protein is CASSFNRGYEQYF. V gene TRBV11-1 combines with J gene TRBJ2-7; 7 bases are a match to TRBD1. The missing CDR3 end, 3 residues past where the read stops, is filled in from the germline J gene. Germline V gene sequence: CDR1 SGHAT, CDR2 FQDESV (reference sequence). This CDR3 contains 13 residues. Trimming cost V 3 bases and J 4 bases; bases outside gene matches: 3.

About this clone itself: The read ends 3 residues before the CDR3 terminus; that terminus is restored from the germline J gene. The gene calls are TRBV7-9 and TRBJ2-3; maybe TRBD1 (5 bases). Germline V gene sequence: CDR1 SEHNR, CDR2 FQNEAQ (reference sequence). The CDR3 loop spans 15 amino acids. The germline V and J ends were trimmed by 3 bases and 0 bases, with 10 bases remaining between them. CDR3 DNA (partial): TGTGCCAGCAGCTTGGCAGGGCTGAGCACAGATACG. Residues: CASSLAGLSTDT. The whole CDR3 region reads CASSLAGLSTDTQYF.

Remarks on this clone: The CDR3 extends 3 residues past the end of the read, so its final part is completed from the germline J gene. Other nucleotide sequences in the sample specify the same CDR3. V usage is TRBV27 and J usage is TRBJ2-5; D is perhaps TRBD2 (5 bases). Trimming took 3 bases from V and 5 from J, leaving 7 bases between them. This CDR3 has 12 residues. Germline loops: CDR1 MNHEY, CDR2 SMNVEV (reference sequence). The sequenced part of the CDR3 DNA is TGTGCCAGCAGTTTTCGCGGGGAGACC. Translating it yields CASSFRGET. The entire CDR3 is CASSFRGETQYF.

Remarks on this clone: The read halts 3 residues ahead of the CDR3 end, with the missing end drawn from the germline J gene. The V gene is TRBV19, the J gene TRBJ2-2; possible D gene TRBD1, 5 bases. CDR1 and CDR2 from the germline V gene are LNHDA and SQIVND (reference sequence). The CDR3 loop spans 14 amino acids. The DNA read from the CDR3 is TGTGCCAGTAGGGCAGGGCCAACTAATGAAAAG. Its translation: CASRAGPTNEK. The complete CDR3 reads CASRAGPTNEKLFF.

This CDR3 is CASSLSGSNTEAFF. CDR3 DNA, as far as it was read: TGTGCCAGCAGCTTATCCGGGTCGAACACTGAA. The chain is built from TRBV7-2 and TRBJ1-1; D gene unclear. From the germline J gene comes the end of the CDR3, since the read stops 3 residues before it. V was clipped by 2 bases and J by 1 base, with 8 bases between them. Germline V gene lookup returns CDR1 SGHTA and CDR2 FQGNSA. CDR3 size: 14 residues. The whole variable domain, remainder taken from reference TRBV7-2 and TRBJ1-1, is GAGVSQSPSNKVTEKGKDVELRCDPISGHTALYWYRQSLGQGLEFLIYFQGNSAPDKSGLPSDRFSAERTGGSVSTLTIQRTQQEDSAVYLCASSLSGSNTEAFFGQGTRLTVV.

For this clone: The read finishes 3 residues shy of the CDR3 end, and the germline J gene is used to complete it. This chain connects TRBV7-9 to TRBJ1-2; D uncertain. Germline CDR1 is SEHNR and CDR2 is FQNEAQ (reference sequence). The length of the CDR3 is 12 residues. The DNA read from the CDR3 is TGTGCCAGCAGCTCCCCCGACAATGAC. It encodes CASSSPDND. The complete CDR3 sequence is CASSSPDNDYTF.

Notes on this clone: Read sequence stops 3 residues before the CDR3 end, and the germline J gene provides the missing end. The chain uses TRBV7-2 and TRBJ1-1; tentatively, D is TRBD1 (5 bases). The CDR3 has 14 amino acids. V lost 5 bases to trimming and J lost 5 bases, with 15 bases between them. CDR1 is SGHTA, CDR2 FQGNSA, per germline. The CDR3 here is CASSQGLWGTEAFF. Incomplete CDR3 DNA: TGTGCCAGCAGCCAGGGACTCTGGGGGACTGAA.

A remark on this clone: The DNA ends 3 residues before the CDR3 does, and the rest of the CDR3 is filled in from the germline J gene. V usage is TRBV6-1 and J usage is TRBJ1-3; no firm D call. Trimming stripped 3 bases from V and 2 bases from J, with 5 bases between. From germline, CDR1 is MNHNS and CDR2 SASEGT. This CDR3 is 13 amino acids long. CDR3 protein: CASSETTGNTIYF. The CDR3 bases that were read are TGTGCCAGCAGTGAGACAACTGGAAACACC.

On this clone: The read halts 3 residues ahead of the CDR3 end, with the missing end drawn from the germline J gene. The chain couples TRBV7-9 to TRBJ2-3; D gene unclear. The CDR3 extends over 13 amino acids. V was clipped by 5 bases and J by 0 bases, with 6 bases between them. Germline V lookup: CDR1 SEHNR, CDR2 FQNEAQ (reference sequence). CDR3 protein: CASSPSSTDTQYF. Partial CDR3 DNA: TGTGCCAGCAGCCCCTCTAGCACAGATACG. Variable domain in full (rest from reference TRBV7-9 and TRBJ2-3): DTGVSQNPRHKITKRGQNVTFRCDPISEHNRLYWYRQTLGQGPEFLTYFQNEAQLEKSRLLSDRFSAERPKGSFSTLEIQRTEQGDSAMYLCASSPSSTDTQYFGPGTRLTVL.

On this clone: One end of the junction varies from germline; a read error may be responsible. The CDR3 end is not reached by the read, which stops 3 residues before it; the germline J gene fills it in. Other DNA sequences of this sample code for an identical CDR3. This chain joins TRBV18 and TRBJ1-3; D might be TRBD1 (5 bases). Per the germline V gene, CDR1 is KGHSH and CDR2 is LQKENI. The CDR3 has 15 amino acids. The CDR3 sequence: CASSPLQGEGNTIYF. The DNA read from the CDR3 is TGTGCCAGCTCGCCACTTCAGGGCGAGGGAAACACC.

For this clone: The read gets to within 3 residues of the CDR3 end, and the germline J gene fills in the rest. The V and J genes are TRBV12-5 and TRBJ2-7; D may be TRBD1 (6 bases). The length of the CDR3 is 13 residues. Germline loops: CDR1 LGHNT, CDR2 FRNRAP. Trimming took off 6 bases at V and 3 bases at J, with 12 bases between the two ends. The covered CDR3 bases are TGTGCTAGTGGCCTGATACAGGGCTACGAG. As protein: CASGLIQGYE. The entire CDR3 is CASGLIQGYEQYF.

To note about this clone: The CDR3 goes on 3 residues after the read ends, and that part is filled in from the germline J gene. The chain couples TRBV20-1 to TRBJ2-1; 9 bases match TRBD2. The CDR3 has 14 amino acids. Trimming at V came to 6 bases and at J to 1 base, leaving 4 bases not matched to a gene. Germline V gene sequence: CDR1 DFQATT, CDR2 SNEGSKA (reference sequence). CDR3 bases read: TGCAGTGCCCAGAGCGGGAGGTCCTACAATGAG. It encodes CSAQSGRSYNE. The whole CDR3 reads CSAQSGRSYNEQFF.